This entry describes one TCR beta chain. The sample belongs to a study of T-cell reconstitution after alpha-beta-depleted transplantation in children. Germline V gene sequence: CDR1 MNHEY, CDR2 SVGAGI. The CDR3 length is 13 residues. V lost 6 bases and J lost 9, with 15 bases in between. Preparing the TCRbeta library involved the use of unique molecular identifiers. One entry per CDR3 protein, called by TCRdb with MiXCR from the PCR reads. The repertoire has fewer than 120,000 distinct CDR3 sequences, under 13% of them found once; the top ten carry approximately 8%. This specimen consisted of PBMCs from the stem cell graft donor, obtained from the stem cell graft. J is TRBJ1-5 and V is TRBV6-5; the D gene is possibly TRBD1 (5 bases). The sequence derives from a human donor who donated a stem cell graft to a child with acute lymphoblastic leukemia. CDR3 in DNA: TGTGCCAGCAGGTACCGGGACCCACGGCCCCAGCATTTT. It codes for CASRYRDPRPQHF.